This TCR beta chain was sequenced for a study of control samples from healthy donors and cancer patients. The sample holds one count of this clone. Trimming shortened V by 2 bases and J by 7 bases, and 6 bases separated the two germline ends. The CDR3 has 12 residues. Some clones are missing from TCRdb's copy, which holds only in-frame ones; the method was immunoSEQ multiplex PCR. The data contain around 110,000 clones, around 91% of them singletons. Input material: PBMCs. This receptor was identified in a woman in her forties or fifties with colorectal cancer. The chain joins TRBV12-3 or TRBV12-4 to TRBJ2-1; D perhaps matches TRBD1 (6 bases). The CDR3 DNA sequence: TGTGCCAGCAGTTTAACAGGGAATGAGCAGTTCTTC. Its translation: CASSLTGNEQFF.